This T cell receptor beta chain was captured in a study of blood T cell repertoires in COVID-19. Assay: immunoSEQ multiplex PCR; the TCRdb copy retains only in-frame clones and omits some. The sample has under 150,000 clones; 70% to 90% are singletons. J was trimmed by 12 bases and V by 1 base; bases with no gene match: 11. The CDR3 sequence is 16 residues long. CDR1 and CDR2 from the germline V gene are SGHRS and YFSETQ. The receptor was isolated from a woman between 65 and 79 years old who had recovered from COVID-19. The chain links TRBV5-1 to TRBJ2-1; 12 bases align to TRBD2. Sequencing used peripheral blood. The CDR3 coding sequence is TGCGCCAGCAGCTTGTTTGAGCTAGCGGGAGGGTCTGGGCAGTTCTTC. It codes for CASSLFELAGGSGQFF.